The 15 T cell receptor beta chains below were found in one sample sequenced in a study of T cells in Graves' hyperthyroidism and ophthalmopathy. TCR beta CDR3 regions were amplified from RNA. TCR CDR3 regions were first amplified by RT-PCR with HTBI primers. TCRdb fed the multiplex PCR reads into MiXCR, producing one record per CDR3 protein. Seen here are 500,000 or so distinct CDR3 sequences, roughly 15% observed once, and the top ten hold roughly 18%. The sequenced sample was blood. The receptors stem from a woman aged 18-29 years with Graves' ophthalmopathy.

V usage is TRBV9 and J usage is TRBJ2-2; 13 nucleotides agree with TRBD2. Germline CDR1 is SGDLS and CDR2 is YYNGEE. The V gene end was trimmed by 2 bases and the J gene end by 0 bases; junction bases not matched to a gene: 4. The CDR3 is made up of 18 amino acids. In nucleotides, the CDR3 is TGTGCCAGCAGCGTGACTAGCGGGAGGCCCCCGAACACCGGGGAGCTGTTTTTT. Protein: CASSVTSGRPPNTGELFF.

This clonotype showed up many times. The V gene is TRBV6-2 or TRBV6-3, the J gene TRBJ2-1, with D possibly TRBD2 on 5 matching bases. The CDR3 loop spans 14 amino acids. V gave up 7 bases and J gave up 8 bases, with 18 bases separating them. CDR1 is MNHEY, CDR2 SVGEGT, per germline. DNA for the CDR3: TGTGCCAGCACGATCCAGCCCGAGGGATATGAGCAGTTCTTC. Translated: CASTIQPEGYEQFF.

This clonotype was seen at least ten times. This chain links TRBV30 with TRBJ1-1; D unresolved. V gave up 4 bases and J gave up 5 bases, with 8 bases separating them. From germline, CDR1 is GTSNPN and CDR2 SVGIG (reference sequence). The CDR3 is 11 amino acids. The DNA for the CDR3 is TGTGCCTGGACTGAAAGGACTGAAGCTTTCTTT. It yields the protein CAWTERTEAFF.

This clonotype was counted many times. CDR3 sequence reads: CASREVQEREINEQFF. As DNA, the CDR3 is TGTGCCAGCAGAGAGGTTCAGGAGCGGGAGATCAATGAGCAGTTCTTC. The chain is built from TRBV6-1 and TRBJ2-1; 8 nucleotides agree with TRBD2. CDR3 length: 16 residues. Germline V gives CDR1 MNHNS, CDR2 SASEGT. J lost 6 bases, V lost 6 bases, and 13 bases had no gene match.

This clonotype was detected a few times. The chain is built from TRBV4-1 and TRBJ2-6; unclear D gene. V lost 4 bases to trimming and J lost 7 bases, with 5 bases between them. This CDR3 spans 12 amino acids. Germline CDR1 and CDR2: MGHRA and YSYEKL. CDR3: CASSPVANVLTF. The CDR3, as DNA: TGCGCCAGCAGCCCTGTTGCCAACGTCCTGACTTTC.

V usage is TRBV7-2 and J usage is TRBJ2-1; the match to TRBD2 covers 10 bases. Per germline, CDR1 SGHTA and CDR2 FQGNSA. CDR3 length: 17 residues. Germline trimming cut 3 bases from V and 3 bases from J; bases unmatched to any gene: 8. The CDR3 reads CASSFRLSGRIYNEQFF. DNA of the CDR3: TGTGCCAGCAGCTTCAGGCTTAGCGGGAGGATCTACAATGAGCAGTTCTTC.

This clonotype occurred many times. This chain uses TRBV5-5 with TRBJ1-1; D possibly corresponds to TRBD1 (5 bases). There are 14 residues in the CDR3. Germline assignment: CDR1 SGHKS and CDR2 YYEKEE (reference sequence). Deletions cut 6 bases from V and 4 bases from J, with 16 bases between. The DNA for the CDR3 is TGTGCCAGCATCCTCGGACTGGGGGGCACTGAAGCTTTCTTT. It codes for CASILGLGGTEAFF. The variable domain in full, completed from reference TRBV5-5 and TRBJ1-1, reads DAGVTQSPTHLIKTRGQQVTLRCSPISGHKSVSWYQQVLGQGPQFIFQYYEKEERGRGNFPDRFSARQFPNYSSELNVNALLLGDSALYLCASILGLGGTEAFFGQGTRLTVV.

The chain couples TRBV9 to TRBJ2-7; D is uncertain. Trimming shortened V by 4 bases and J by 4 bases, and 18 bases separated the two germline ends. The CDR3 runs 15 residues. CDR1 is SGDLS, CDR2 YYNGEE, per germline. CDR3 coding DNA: TGTGCCAGCAGCCCCGGTTGGTTGGCGCCGTACGAGCAGTACTTC. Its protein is CASSPGWLAPYEQYF. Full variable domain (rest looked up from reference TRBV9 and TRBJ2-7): DSGVTQTPKHLITATGQRVTLRCSPRSGDLSVYWYQQSLDQGLQFLIQYYNGEERAKGNILERFSAQQFPDLHSELNLSSLELGDSALYFCASSPGWLAPYEQYFGPGTRLTVT.

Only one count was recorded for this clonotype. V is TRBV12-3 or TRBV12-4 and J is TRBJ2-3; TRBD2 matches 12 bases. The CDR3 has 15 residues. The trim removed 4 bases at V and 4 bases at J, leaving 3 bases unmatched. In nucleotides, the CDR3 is TGTGCCAGCAGTTGGACTAGCGGGATCCCAGATACGCAGTATTTT. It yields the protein CASSWTSGIPDTQYF.

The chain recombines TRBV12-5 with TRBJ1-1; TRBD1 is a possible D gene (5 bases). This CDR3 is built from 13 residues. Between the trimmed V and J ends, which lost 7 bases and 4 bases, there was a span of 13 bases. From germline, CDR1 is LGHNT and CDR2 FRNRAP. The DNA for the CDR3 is TGTGCTAGTGCATCAGGGCTGGGCACTGAAGCTTTCTTT. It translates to CASASGLGTEAFF. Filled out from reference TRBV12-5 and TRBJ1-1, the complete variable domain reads DARVTQTPRHKVTEMGQEVTMRCQPILGHNTVFWYRQTMMQGLELLAYFRNRAPLDDSGMPKDRFSAEMPDATLATLKIQPSEPRDSAVYFCASASGLGTEAFFGQGTRLTVV.

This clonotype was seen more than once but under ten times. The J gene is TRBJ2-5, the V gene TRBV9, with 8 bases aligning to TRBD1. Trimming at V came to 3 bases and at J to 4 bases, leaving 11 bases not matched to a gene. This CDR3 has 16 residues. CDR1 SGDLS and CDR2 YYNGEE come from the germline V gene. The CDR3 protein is CASSALDRGVGETQYF. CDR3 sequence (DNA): TGTGCCAGCAGCGCCCTAGACAGGGGAGTCGGAGAGACCCAGTACTTC. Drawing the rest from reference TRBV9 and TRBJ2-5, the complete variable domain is DSGVTQTPKHLITATGQRVTLRCSPRSGDLSVYWYQQSLDQGLQFLIQYYNGEERAKGNILERFSAQQFPDLHSELNLSSLELGDSALYFCASSALDRGVGETQYFGPGTRLLVL.

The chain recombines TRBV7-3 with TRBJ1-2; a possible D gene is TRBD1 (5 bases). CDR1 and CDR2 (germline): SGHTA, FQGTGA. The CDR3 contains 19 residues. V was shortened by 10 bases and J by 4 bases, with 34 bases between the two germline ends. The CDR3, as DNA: TGTGCCAACTCTTGGGGACCTCTCCCCTCGGCAGGGAGAAGCTATGGCTACACCTTC. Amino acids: CANSWGPLPSAGRSYGYTF. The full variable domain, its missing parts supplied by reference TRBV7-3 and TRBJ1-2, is GAGVSQTPSNKVTEKGKYVELRCDPISGHTALYWYRQSLGQGPEFLIYFQGTGAADDSGLPNDRFFAVRPEGSVSTLKIQRTERGDSAVYLCANSWGPLPSAGRSYGYTFGSGTRLTVV.

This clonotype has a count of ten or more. DNA of the CDR3: TGTGCCAGCAGTTTATTACTTCCGACGGCGAACACTGAAGCTTTCTTT. It yields the protein CASSLLLPTANTEAFF. J is TRBJ1-1 and V is TRBV28; D not certain. The ends were cut back, 1 base at V and 1 base at J, with 13 bases in the middle. Germline lookup yields CDR1 MDHEN and CDR2 SYDVKM. This CDR3 is 16 amino acids long.

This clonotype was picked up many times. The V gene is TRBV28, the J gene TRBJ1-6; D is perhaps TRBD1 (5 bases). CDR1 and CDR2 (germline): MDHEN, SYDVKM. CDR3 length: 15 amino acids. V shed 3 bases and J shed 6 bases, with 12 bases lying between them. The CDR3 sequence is CASSLQGRGNSPLHF. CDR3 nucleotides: TGTGCCAGCAGTTTGCAGGGTAGGGGTAATTCACCCCTCCACTTT.

The CDR3, as DNA: TGTGCCAGCAGTGAAGCCGACCGCCCTGGAAACACCATATATTTT. Translation gives CASSEADRPGNTIYF. The rearrangement joins TRBV6-1 to TRBJ1-3; no definite D call. Germline loops: CDR1 MNHNS, CDR2 SASEGT. CDR3 length: 15 residues. Trimming left V 0 bases short and J 2 bases short, with 8 bases between.